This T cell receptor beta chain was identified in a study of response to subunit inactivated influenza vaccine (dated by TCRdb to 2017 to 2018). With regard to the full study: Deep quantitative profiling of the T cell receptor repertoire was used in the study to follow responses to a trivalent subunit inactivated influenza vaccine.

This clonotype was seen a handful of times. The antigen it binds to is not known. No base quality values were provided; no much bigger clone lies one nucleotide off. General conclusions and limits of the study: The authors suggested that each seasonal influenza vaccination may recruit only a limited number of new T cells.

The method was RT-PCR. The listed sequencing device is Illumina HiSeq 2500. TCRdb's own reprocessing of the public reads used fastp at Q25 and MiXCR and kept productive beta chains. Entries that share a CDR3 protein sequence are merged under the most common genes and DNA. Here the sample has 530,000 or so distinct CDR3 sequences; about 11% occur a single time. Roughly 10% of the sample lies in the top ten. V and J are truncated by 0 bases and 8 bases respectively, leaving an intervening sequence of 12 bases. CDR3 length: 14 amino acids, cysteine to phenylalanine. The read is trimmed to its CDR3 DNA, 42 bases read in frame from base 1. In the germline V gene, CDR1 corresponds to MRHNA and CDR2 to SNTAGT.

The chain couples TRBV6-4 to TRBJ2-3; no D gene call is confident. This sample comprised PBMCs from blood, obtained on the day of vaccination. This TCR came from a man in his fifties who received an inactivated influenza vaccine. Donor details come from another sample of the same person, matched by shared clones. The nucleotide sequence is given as TGTGCCAGCAGTGACTCCGGTCAATCCAGTACGCAGTATTTT. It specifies CASSDSGQSSTQYF.